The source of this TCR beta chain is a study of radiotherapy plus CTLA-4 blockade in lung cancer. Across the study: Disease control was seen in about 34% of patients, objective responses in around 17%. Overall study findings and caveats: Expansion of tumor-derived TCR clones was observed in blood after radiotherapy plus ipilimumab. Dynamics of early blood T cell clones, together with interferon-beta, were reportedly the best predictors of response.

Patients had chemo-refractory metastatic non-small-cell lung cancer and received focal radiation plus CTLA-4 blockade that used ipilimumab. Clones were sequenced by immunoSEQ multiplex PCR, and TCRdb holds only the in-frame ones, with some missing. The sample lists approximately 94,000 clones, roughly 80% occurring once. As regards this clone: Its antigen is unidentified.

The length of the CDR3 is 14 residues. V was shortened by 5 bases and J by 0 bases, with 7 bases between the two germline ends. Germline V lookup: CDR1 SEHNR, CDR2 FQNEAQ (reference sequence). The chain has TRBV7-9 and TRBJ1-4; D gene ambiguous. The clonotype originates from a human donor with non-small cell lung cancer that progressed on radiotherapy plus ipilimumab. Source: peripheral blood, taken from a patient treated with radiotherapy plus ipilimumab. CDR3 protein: CASSPAATNEKLFF. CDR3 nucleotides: TGTGCCAGCAGCCCGGCCGCAACTAATGAAAAACTGTTTTTT.